The rows below give T cell receptor beta chains drawn from one sample of a study of CD4 T cells in relation to SARS-CoV-2 and coronaviruses. Assay: immunoSEQ multiplex PCR; the TCRdb copy retains only in-frame clones and omits some. The table includes about 68,000 clones, over 90% detected once. Sequencing input: naive CD4+ T cells from PBMCs. These receptors were taken from a human donor in good health. Both conserved end residues are part of each CDR3.

TRBV6-4 | 19 | CASSDSETSGGSGGDTQYF
TRBV2 | 11 | CASSASYGYTF
TRBV6-6 | 15 | CASSYSGATNEKLFF
TRBV10-3 | 15 | CAIRRDSGGADTQYF
TRBV3-1/TRBV3-2 | 14 | CASSQHNRAYEQYF
TRBV6-6 | 14 | CASSVQGISYEQYF
TRBV11-2 | 17 | CASSLLVGQSSYNEQFF
TRBV9 | 16 | CASSVGIGEGNQPQHF
TRBV6-4 | 20 | CARIGRVDRVPLYSKNIQYF
TRBV27 | 14 | CASSSTGISYEQYF
TRBV5-1 | 14 | CASSLALRQETQYF
TRBV2 | 15 | CASTPRLQSSYEQYF
TRBV24-1 | 15 | CATSDQGESGNTIYF
TRBV3-1/TRBV3-2 | 13 | CASSQARAAGYTF
TRBV28 | 20 | CASSFGQGPVEAYSNQPQHF
TRBV5-1 | 14 | CASSPGPSVYGYTF
TRBV5-1 | 15 | CASSPHSGTTYGYTF
TRBV7-9 | 16 | CASSYPWGQETNEQFF
TRBV4-1 | 14 | CASSREDSDYGYTF
TRBV7-9 | 14 | CASSLFQTGNTIYF
TRBV4-2 | 16 | CASSRWQGGSNQPQHF
TRBV9 | 17 | CASSSEGGYGSTDTQYF
TRBV21-1 | 11 | CASSIQETQYF
TRBV11-2 | 18 | CASSLGAGSGYRADTQYF
TRBV6-6 | 15 | CASSRTQTAGNTIYF
TRBV28 | 17 | CASSLWGLAGAYNEQFF
TRBV2 | 14 | CASFPGGNLSPLHF
TRBV29-1 | 13 | CSVKGDSNQPQHF
TRBV7-2 | 16 | CASSLASVMWVGTQYF
TRBV7-8 | 16 | CASSLASRTGIYGYTF
TRBV30 | 11 | CAWRSKETQYF
TRBV5-1 | 13 | CASSLGRNYEQYF
TRBV28 | 14 | CASRLAGAPDTQYF
TRBV5-1 | 13 | CASRPQQAGEQYF
TRBV11-2 | 15 | CASSPGPARNTEAFF
TRBV5-4 | 13 | CASSSGTIFEQYF
TRBV18 | 15 | CASSPLSGIYNEQFF